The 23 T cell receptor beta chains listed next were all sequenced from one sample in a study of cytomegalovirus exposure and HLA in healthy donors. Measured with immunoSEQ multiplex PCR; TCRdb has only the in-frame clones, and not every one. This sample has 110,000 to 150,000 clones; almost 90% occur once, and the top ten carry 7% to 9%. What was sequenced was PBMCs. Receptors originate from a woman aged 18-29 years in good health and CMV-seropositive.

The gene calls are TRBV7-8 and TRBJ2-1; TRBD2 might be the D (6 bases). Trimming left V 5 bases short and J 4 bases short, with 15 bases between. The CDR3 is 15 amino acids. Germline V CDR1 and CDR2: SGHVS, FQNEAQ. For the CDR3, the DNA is TGTGCCAGCAGCCCTCGGGGGTCTTTGTACAATGAGCAGTTCTTC. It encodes CASSPRGSLYNEQFF.

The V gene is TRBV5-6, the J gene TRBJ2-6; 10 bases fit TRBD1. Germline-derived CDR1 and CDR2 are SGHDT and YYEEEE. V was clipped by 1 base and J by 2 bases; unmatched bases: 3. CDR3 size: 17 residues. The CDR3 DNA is TGTGCCAGCAGCTTGTTAGGACAGGGGGCTGGGGCCAACGTCCTGACTTTC. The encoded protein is CASSLLGQGAGANVLTF.

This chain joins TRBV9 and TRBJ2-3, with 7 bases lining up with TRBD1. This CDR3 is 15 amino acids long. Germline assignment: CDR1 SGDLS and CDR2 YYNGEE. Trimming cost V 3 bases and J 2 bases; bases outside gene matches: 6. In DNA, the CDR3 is TGTGCCAGCAGCGCGAGGGACAGACACACAGATACGCAGTATTTT. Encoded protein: CASSARDRHTDTQYF.

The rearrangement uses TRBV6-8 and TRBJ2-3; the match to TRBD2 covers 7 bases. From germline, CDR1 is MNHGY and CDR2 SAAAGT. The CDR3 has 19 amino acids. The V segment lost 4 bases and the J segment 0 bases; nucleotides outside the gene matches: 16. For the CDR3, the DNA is TGTGCCAGCAGTTTCCCACCGAACAAACTAGCGACTAGCACAGATACGCAGTATTTT. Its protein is CASSFPPNKLATSTDTQYF.

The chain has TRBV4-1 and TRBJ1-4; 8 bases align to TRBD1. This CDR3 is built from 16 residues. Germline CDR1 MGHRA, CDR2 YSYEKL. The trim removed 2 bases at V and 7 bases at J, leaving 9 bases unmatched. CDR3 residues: CASSQLGRGLGEKLFF. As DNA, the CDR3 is TGCGCCAGCAGCCAACTGGGCAGGGGGCTAGGTGAAAAACTGTTTTTT.

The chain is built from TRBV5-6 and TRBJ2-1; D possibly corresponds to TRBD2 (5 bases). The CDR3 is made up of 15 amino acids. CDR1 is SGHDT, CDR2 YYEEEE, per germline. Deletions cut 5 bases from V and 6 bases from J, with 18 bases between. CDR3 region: CASRTTSRVSNEQFF. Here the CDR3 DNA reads TGTGCCAGCAGAACAACTAGTCGGGTTTCCAATGAGCAGTTCTTC. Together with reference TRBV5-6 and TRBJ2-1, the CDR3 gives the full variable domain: DAGVTQSPTHLIKTRGQQVTLRCSPKSGHDTVSWYQQALGQGPQFIFQYYEEEERQRGNFPDRFSGHQFPNYSSELNVNALLLGDSALYLCASRTTSRVSNEQFFGPGTRLTVL.

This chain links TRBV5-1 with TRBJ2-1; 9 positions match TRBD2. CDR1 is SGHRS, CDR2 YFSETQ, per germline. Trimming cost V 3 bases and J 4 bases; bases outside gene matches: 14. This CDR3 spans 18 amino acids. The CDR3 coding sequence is TGCGCCAGCAGCTCCTCGGGGTATCGGCGGGAGGGGTACAATGAGCAGTTCTTC. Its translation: CASSSSGYRREGYNEQFF.

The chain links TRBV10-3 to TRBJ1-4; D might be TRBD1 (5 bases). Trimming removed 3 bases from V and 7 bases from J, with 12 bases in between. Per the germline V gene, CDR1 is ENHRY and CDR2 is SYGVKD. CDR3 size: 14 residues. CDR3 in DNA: TGTGCCATCAGTGATACGGTAGGGGCTGAAAAACTGTTTTTT. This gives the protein CAISDTVGAEKLFF.

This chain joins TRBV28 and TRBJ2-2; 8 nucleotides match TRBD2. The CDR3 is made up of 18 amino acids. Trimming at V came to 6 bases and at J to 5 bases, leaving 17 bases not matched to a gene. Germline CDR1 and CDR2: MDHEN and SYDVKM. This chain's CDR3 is CASSRPGGRPRGTGELFF. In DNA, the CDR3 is TGTGCCAGCAGCCGTCCGGGGGGGAGGCCTAGGGGAACCGGGGAGCTGTTTTTT. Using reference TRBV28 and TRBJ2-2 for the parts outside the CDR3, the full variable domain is DVKVTQSSRYLVKRTGEKVFLECVQDMDHENMFWYRQDPGLGLRLIYFSYDVKMKEKGDIPEGYSVSREKKERFSLILESASTNQTSMYLCASSRPGGRPRGTGELFFGEGSRLTVL.

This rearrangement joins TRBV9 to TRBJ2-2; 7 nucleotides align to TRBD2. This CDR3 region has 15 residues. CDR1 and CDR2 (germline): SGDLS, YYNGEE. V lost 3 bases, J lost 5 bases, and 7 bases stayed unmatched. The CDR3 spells CASSAAAGSTGELFF. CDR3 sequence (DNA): TGTGCCAGCAGCGCCGCAGCGGGATCGACCGGGGAGCTGTTTTTT.

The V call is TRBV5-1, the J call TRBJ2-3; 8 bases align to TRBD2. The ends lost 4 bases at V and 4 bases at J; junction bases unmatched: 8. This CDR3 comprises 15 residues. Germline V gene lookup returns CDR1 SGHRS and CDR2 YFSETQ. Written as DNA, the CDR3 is TGCGCCAGCAGCACGCGGGGGGCCCCCGCAGATACGCAGTATTTT. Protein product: CASSTRGAPADTQYF.

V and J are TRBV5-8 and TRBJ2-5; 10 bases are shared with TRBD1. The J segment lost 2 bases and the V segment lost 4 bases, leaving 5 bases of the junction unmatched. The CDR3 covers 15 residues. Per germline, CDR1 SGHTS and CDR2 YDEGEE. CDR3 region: CASSGGQGPQETQYF. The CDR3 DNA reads TGTGCCAGCAGCGGGGGACAGGGGCCACAAGAGACCCAGTACTTC.

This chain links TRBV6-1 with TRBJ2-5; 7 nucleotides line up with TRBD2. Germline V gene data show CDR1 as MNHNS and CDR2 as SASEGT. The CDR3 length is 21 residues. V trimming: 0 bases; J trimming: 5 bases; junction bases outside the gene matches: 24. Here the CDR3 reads CASSEAEGIIGGRFAGETQYF. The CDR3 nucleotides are TGTGCCAGCAGTGAAGCCGAGGGGATCATCGGCGGGAGATTTGCTGGGGAGACCCAGTACTTC.

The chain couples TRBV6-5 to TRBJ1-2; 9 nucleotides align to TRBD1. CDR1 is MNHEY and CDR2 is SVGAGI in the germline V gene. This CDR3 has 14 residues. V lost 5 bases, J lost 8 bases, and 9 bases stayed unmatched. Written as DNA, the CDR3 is TGTGCCAGCAGTCGGGGACAGGGTGGAGGAGGCTACACCTTC. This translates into CASSRGQGGGGYTF.

The CDR3 is CASSHRWGRRDEKLFF. In DNA, the CDR3 is TGCGCCAGCAGCCATCGTTGGGGGAGGCGCGACGAAAAACTGTTTTTT. The chain couples TRBV4-1 to TRBJ1-4; D possibly corresponds to TRBD1 (5 bases). From germline, CDR1 is MGHRA and CDR2 YSYEKL. The CDR3 runs 16 residues. Trimming cost V 3 bases and J 8 bases, with 19 bases left between them.

The CDR3 nucleotides read TGTGCCAGCAGTTACGACAGGGGGTTTGGCTACGAGCAGTACTTC. Protein sequence: CASSYDRGFGYEQYF. This rearrangement joins TRBV6-5 to TRBJ2-7, with TRBD1 matching over 9 bases. This CDR3 is 15 amino acids long. CDR1 is MNHEY, CDR2 SVGAGI, per germline. J was trimmed by 3 bases and V by 2 bases; bases with no gene match: 5.

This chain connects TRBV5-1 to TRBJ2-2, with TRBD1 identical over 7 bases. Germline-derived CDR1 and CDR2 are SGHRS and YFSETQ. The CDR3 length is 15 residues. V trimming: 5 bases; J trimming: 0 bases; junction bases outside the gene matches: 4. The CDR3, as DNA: TGCGCCAGCAGTAGGGACAGACCGAACACCGGGGAGCTGTTTTTT. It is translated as CASSRDRPNTGELFF.

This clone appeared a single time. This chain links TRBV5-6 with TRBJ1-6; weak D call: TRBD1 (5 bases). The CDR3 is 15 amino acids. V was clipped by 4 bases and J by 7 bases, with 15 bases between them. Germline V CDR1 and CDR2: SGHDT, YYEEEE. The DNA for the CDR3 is TGTGCCAGCAGCCCACCCGCAGGGAGGAATTCACCCCTCCACTTT. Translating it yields CASSPPAGRNSPLHF.

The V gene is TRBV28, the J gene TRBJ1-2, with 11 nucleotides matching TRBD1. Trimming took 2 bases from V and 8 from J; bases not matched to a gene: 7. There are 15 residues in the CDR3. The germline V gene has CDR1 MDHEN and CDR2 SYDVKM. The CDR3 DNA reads TGTGCCAGCAGTTTAAAAGGACAGGGGGCAATCGGCTACACCTTC. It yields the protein CASSLKGQGAIGYTF.

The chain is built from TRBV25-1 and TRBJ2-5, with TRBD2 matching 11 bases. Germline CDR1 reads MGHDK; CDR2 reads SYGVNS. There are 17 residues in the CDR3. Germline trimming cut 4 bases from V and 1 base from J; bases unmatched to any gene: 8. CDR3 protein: CASSARSGGDPQETQYF. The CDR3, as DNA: TGTGCCAGCAGTGCACGTAGCGGGGGGGACCCCCAAGAGACCCAGTACTTC.

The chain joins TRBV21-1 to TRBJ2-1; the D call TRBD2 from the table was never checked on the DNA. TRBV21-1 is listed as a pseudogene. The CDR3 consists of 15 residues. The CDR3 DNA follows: TGTGCCAGCACAGCTAGGGAGCGGGACAACAATGAGCAGTTCTTC. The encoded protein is CASTARERDNNEQFF.

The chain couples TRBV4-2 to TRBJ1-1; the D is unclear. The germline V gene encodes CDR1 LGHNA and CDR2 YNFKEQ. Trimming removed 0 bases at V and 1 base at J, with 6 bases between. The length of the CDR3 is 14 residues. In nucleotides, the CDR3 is TGTGCCAGCAGCCAAGATGGGCGGAACACTGAAGCTTTCTTT. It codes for CASSQDGRNTEAFF.

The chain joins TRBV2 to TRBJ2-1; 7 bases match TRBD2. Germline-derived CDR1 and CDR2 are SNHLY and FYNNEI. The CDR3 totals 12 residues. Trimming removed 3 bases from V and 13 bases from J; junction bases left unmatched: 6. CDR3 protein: CASSEAGVTQFF. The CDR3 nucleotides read TGTGCCAGCAGTGAGGCGGGAGTTACCCAGTTCTTC.